This TCR beta chain was identified during a study of cytomegalovirus exposure and HLA in healthy donors. Study as a whole: The same platform used for the 650 to 700 first-cohort repertoires was also used for the approximately 120 validation repertoires, as a later analysis reported.

The CDR3 spans 14 residues. V dropped 7 bases and J dropped 7; count of bases not matched to a gene: 7. Germline V gene lookup returns CDR1 MNHNS and CDR2 SASEGT. In the case of this clone: Its antigen is still unknown.

Study-wide findings and caveats: High sensitivity and specificity were reportedly achieved when the classifier diagnosed cytomegalovirus status. There were some public TCRs occurring in many donors, but most TCR sequences were rare.

Sequencing used immunoSEQ multiplex PCR; TCRdb keeps in-frame clones, though not all of them. The sample consists of tens of thousands of clones, approximately 96% of them appearing once. This sequence was found in a young woman in good health and CMV-seropositive. The rearrangement joins TRBV6-1 to TRBJ2-5; 12 bases agree with TRBD2. Sequenced: PBMCs. CDR3 in amino acids: CASNRLAGEGTQYF. CDR3 DNA sequence: TGTGCCAGCAACCGACTAGCGGGAGAAGGGACCCAGTACTTC.